This T cell receptor (beta chain) appears in the sequencing data of a study of a mutant IDH1 vaccine in newly diagnosed glioma. Whole-study context: Across weeks 1, 3, 5, 7, 11, 15, 19 and 23, patients received a vaccination each time, eight in all. The study started vaccination 4-6 weeks after radiotherapy alone, or with temozolomide cycles. Beforehand, treatment had been radiotherapy, temozolomide, or both; the majority received both.

This sample's time point: week 11, during vaccination. All doses held 300 ug of mutant IDH1 20-mer peptide, with topical imiquimod. This CDR3 comprises 13 residues. Germline values: CDR1 MNHEY, CDR2 SMNVEV (reference sequence). V was pared by 5 bases and J by 3 bases, with 4 bases of the junction left unmatched. Assay: immunoSEQ multiplex PCR; the TCRdb copy retains only in-frame clones and omits some. The table lists more than 50,000 clones, around 80% of them singletons. A word on this clone: Its antigen is currently unknown.

The TCR originated in a man aged 50-59 years with glioma. The chain employs TRBV27 and TRBJ2-7; TRBD2 matches 7 bases. Sample: PBMCs, taken from a glioma patient whose treatment included an IDH1 peptide vaccine. The CDR3 reads CASSPGTIYEQYF. CDR3 nucleotides: TGTGCCAGCAGTCCGGGGACTATCTACGAGCAGTACTTC.